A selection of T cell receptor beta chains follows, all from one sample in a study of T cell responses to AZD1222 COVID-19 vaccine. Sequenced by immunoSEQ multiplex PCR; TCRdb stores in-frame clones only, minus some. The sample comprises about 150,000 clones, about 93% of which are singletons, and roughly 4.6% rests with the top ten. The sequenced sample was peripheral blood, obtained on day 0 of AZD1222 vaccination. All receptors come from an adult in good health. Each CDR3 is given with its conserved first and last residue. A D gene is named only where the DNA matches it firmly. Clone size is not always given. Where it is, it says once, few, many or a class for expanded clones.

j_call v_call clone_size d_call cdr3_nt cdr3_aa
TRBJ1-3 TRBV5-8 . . TGTGCCAGCAGCGACGCAAGGGGGGTGCTTGGAAACACCATATATTTT CASSDARGVLGNTIYF
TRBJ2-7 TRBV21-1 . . TGTGCCAGCAGCAAAGGGGGGACACGCTACGAGCAGTACTTC CASSKGGTRYEQYF
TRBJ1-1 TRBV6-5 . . TGTGCCAGCAGGGGAGAATGGACTGAAGCTTTCTTT CASRGEWTEAFF
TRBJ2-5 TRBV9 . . TGTGCCAGCAGCGCCACCCCGGGGGAGACCCAGTACTTC CASSATPGETQYF
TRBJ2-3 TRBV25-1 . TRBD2 TGTGCCAGCAGTGAAGGGGGGACTAGCGGGAAGGGAGATACGCAGTATTTT CASSEGGTSGKGDTQYF
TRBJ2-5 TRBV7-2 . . TGTGCCAGCAGCTTCAGTGGGGGGCGAGGAGAGACCCAGTACTTC CASSFSGGRGETQYF
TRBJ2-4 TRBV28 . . TGTGCCAGCACCACTGGGGGTCACATTCAGTACTTC CASTTGGHIQYF
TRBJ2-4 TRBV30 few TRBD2 TGTGCCTGGAGTGAAGGTAGCGGGCTAGCCAAAAACATTCAGTACTTC CAWSEGSGLAKNIQYF
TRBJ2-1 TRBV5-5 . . TGTGCCAGCAGCTTAGCACCGATAAGCTCCTACAATGAGCAGTTCTTC CASSLAPISSYNEQFF
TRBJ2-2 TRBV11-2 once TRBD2 TGTGCCAGCAGCTTCGGACTAGCGGGACCCACCGGGGAGCTGTTTTTT CASSFGLAGPTGELFF
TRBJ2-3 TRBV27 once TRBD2 TGTGCCAGCAGTCTCTTCCCCCTACTAGCGGGGGCCAGCACAGATACGCAGTATTTT CASSLFPLLAGASTDTQYF